The 23 T cell receptor beta chains below were found in one sample sequenced in a study of Ad26.COV2.S vaccination and SARS-CoV-2 variants. Only in-frame clones appear in the TCRdb table, and some are missing; sequencing was by immunoSEQ multiplex PCR. The repertoire holds 380,000 or so clones, around 88% seen once, with about 10% in the top ten. As for treatment: around 19 received Ad26.COV2.S at low or high dose, single or two shots; roughly 5 received placebo; per-sample allocation not given. Collection of the samples took place on day 63 after the first injection of vaccine or placebo. The specimen comprised peripheral blood, sampled in a trial of Ad26.COV2.S vaccine versus placebo. The source is a person between 18 and 65 years old who received the Ad26.COV2.S COVID-19 vaccine or a placebo.

The chain joins TRBV27 to TRBJ2-1; D is possibly TRBD2 (5 bases). Germline CDR1 MNHEY, CDR2 SMNVEV (reference sequence). The CDR3 length is 12 residues. V was pared by 6 bases and J by 8 bases, with 11 bases between. CDR3 sequence: CASSRYGDEQFF. The CDR3 bases are TGTGCCAGCAGCCGCTACGGGGATGAGCAGTTCTTC.

The V gene is TRBV6-5, the J gene TRBJ1-1, with unresolved D. The germline V and J ends were trimmed by 6 bases and 8 bases, with 10 bases remaining between them. CDR1 MNHEY and CDR2 SVGAGI come from the germline V gene. The CDR3 covers 11 residues. CDR3 amino acids: CASSRTFEAFF. For the CDR3, the DNA is TGTGCCAGCAGCAGAACTTTCGAAGCTTTCTTT.

The V gene is TRBV15, the J gene TRBJ1-6; no firm D call. The V end was cut by 5 bases, the J end by 8 bases, with 10 bases between. The CDR3 sequence is 13 residues long. The germline V gene encodes CDR1 LNHNV and CDR2 YYDKDF (reference sequence). The CDR3 nucleotides read TGTGCCACCAGCGCGGTGCGATATTCACCCCTCCACTTT. It encodes CATSAVRYSPLHF.

The chain carries TRBV28 and TRBJ2-3; 8 bases match TRBD1. This CDR3 spans 15 amino acids. V dropped 2 bases and J dropped 0; count of bases not matched to a gene: 1. Per germline, CDR1 MDHEN and CDR2 SYDVKM. CDR3 amino acids: CASSLRQGSTDTQYF. The CDR3 nucleotides read TGTGCCAGCAGTTTACGACAGGGGAGCACAGATACGCAGTATTTT.

J is TRBJ2-1 and V is TRBV18; TRBD2 aligns across 7 bases. Germline lookup yields CDR1 KGHSH and CDR2 LQKENI. The V segment lost 6 bases and the J segment 8 bases; nucleotides outside the gene matches: 7. This CDR3 contains 13 residues. CDR3 sequence reads: CASSPAGWDEQFF. DNA of the CDR3: TGTGCCAGCTCTCCAGCGGGGTGGGATGAGCAGTTCTTC.

The CDR3 bases are TGTGCCAGCAGTCCGCGCCGGGGGACCGGGGAGCTGTTTTTT. Translation: CASSPRRGTGELFF. The V call is TRBV28, the J call TRBJ2-2; TRBD2 might be the D (6 bases). Germline loops: CDR1 MDHEN, CDR2 SYDVKM. This CDR3 region has 14 residues. V gave up 5 bases and J gave up 5 bases, with 12 bases separating them.

This chain joins TRBV9 and TRBJ2-3; a weak D match, TRBD1 (6 bases). The CDR3 is 14 amino acids. The V gene lost 3 bases and the J gene lost 6 bases, with 14 bases spanning the gap. The germline CDR1 and CDR2 sequences are SGDLS and YYNGEE. The CDR3 region is CASSALTRGDTQYF. The CDR3 coding sequence is TGTGCCAGCAGCGCCCTAACGAGGGGGGATACGCAGTATTTT.

The rearrangement joins TRBV10-1 to TRBJ1-3; D ambiguous. The germline V gene encodes CDR1 WNHNN and CDR2 SYGVQD (reference sequence). CDR3 size: 15 residues. V lost 6 bases and J lost 2, with 14 bases in between. CDR3 coding DNA: TGCGCCAGCAGCGAAGGTACAAGAACTGGAAACACCATATATTTT. Translated, it gives CASSEGTRTGNTIYF.

V and J are TRBV7-9 and TRBJ2-3; TRBD1 might be the D (5 bases). The CDR3 is 16 residues long. Per germline, CDR1 SEHNR and CDR2 FQNEAQ (reference sequence). V lost 0 bases to trimming and J lost 4 bases, with 14 bases between them. The CDR3: CASSLALGSRADTQYF. For the CDR3, the DNA is TGTGCCAGCAGCTTAGCCTTAGGTAGCAGGGCAGATACGCAGTATTTT. Full variable domain (outside the CDR3, taken from reference TRBV7-9 and TRBJ2-3): DTGVSQNPRHKITKRGQNVTFRCDPISEHNRLYWYRQTLGQGPEFLTYFQNEAQLEKSRLLSDRFSAERPKGSFSTLEIQRTEQGDSAMYLCASSLALGSRADTQYFGPGTRLTVL.

This clone was observed once. The sample carries other DNA sequences with the same CDR3. The J gene is TRBJ2-5, the V gene TRBV4-2; 8 positions match TRBD2. Germline values: CDR1 LGHNA, CDR2 YNFKEQ. The trim removed 1 base at V and 2 bases at J, leaving 0 bases unmatched. The CDR3 runs to 14 residues. CDR3 sequence (DNA): TGTGCCAGCAGCCAAGCGGGGGGGCAAGAGACCCAGTACTTC. Translating it yields CASSQAGGQETQYF.

The gene calls are TRBV20-1 and TRBJ2-3; 16 bases are a match to TRBD2. V dropped 3 bases and J dropped 6; count of bases not matched to a gene: 6. The CDR3 is 16 amino acids. CDR1 DFQATT and CDR2 SNEGSKA come from the germline V gene (reference sequence). The CDR3 is CSASGTSGRAMDTQYF. The CDR3 DNA is TGCAGTGCTAGTGGGACTAGCGGGAGGGCCATGGATACGCAGTATTTT.

V is TRBV2 and J is TRBJ2-4; 8 bases are a match to TRBD1. Germline V gives CDR1 SNHLY, CDR2 FYNNEI. V lost 10 bases, J lost 0 bases, and 11 bases stayed unmatched. This CDR3 has 16 amino acids. In DNA, the CDR3 is TGTGCCACCTCCGGACAGGGTAAATTAGCCAAAAACATTCAGTACTTC. Translating it yields CATSGQGKLAKNIQYF.

The V call is TRBV4-3, the J call TRBJ1-2; 7 bases fit TRBD1. The germline V gene encodes CDR1 LGHNA and CDR2 YSLEER. The length of the CDR3 is 15 residues. V lost 0 bases to trimming and J lost 3 bases; unmatched junction nucleotides: 4. CDR3 sequence: CASSQETGLDYGYTF. Here the CDR3 DNA reads TGCGCCAGCAGCCAAGAGACAGGGTTGGACTATGGCTACACCTTC.

The chain employs TRBV3-1 (or the pseudogene TRBV3-2) and TRBJ1-3, with D unresolved. The length of the CDR3 is 18 residues. Per the germline V gene, CDR1 is LGHDT and CDR2 is YNNKEL (reference sequence). V was shortened by 0 bases and J by 0 bases, with 15 bases between the two germline ends. CDR3 bases: TGTGCCAGCAGCCAAGATACCCTTACCGAAGACTCTGGAAACACCATATATTTT. Amino acids: CASSQDTLTEDSGNTIYF.

CDR3 coding DNA: TGCGCCAGCAGTCAATTCCGAGGGAACTATGGCTACACCTTC. Amino acid sequence: CASSQFRGNYGYTF. The chain links TRBV23-1 to TRBJ1-2; D is ambiguous. TRBV23-1 is noted as an ORF with a role that remains uncertain. This CDR3 contains 14 residues. V was shortened by 1 base and J by 2 bases, with 8 bases between the two germline ends.

This clone is a singleton in its sample. Here the CDR3 reads CASSLREDQPQHF. DNA for the CDR3: TGTGCCAGCAGTTTAAGGGAGGATCAGCCCCAGCATTTT. This rearrangement joins TRBV27 to TRBJ1-5, with D hard to call. Germline V CDR1 and CDR2: MNHEY, SMNVEV (reference sequence). Trimming pared 2 bases from V and 5 bases from J, leaving 7 bases between. The length of the CDR3 is 13 residues.

The rearrangement links TRBV18 to TRBJ2-5; either TRBD1 or TRBD2 may supply D (5 bases each). This CDR3 contains 14 residues. The V gene lost 3 bases and the J gene lost 4 bases, with 12 bases spanning the gap. Germline V gene sequence: CDR1 KGHSH, CDR2 LQKENI. Written as DNA, the CDR3 is TGTGCCAGCTCACCCGGGACCGCCGCAGAGACCCAGTACTTC. Translation: CASSPGTAAETQYF.

V usage is TRBV5-1 and J usage is TRBJ2-7; the match to TRBD1 covers 8 bases. This CDR3 comprises 15 residues. V shed 0 bases and J 2 bases; nucleotides not matched to a gene: 4. Germline lookup yields CDR1 SGHRS and CDR2 YFSETQ. CDR3 protein: CASSLGTGPAYEQYF. The CDR3 nucleotides read TGCGCCAGCAGCTTGGGGACAGGGCCTGCCTACGAGCAGTACTTC.

This clone occurred a few times. CDR3 DNA: TGTGCCAGTAGTACTCAAACAACTAATGAAAAACTGTTTTTT. Its translation: CASSTQTTNEKLFF. The chain joins TRBV19 to TRBJ1-4; the D is unclear. Deletions cut 4 bases from V and 0 bases from J, with 6 bases between. In germline, CDR1 is LNHDA, CDR2 SQIVND (reference sequence). The CDR3 sequence is 14 residues long.

This clone was counted many times. The chain carries TRBV2 and TRBJ2-1; 11 bases are shared with TRBD2. Losses at the gene ends were 7 bases for V and 10 bases for J; bases not matched to a gene: 6. The germline V gene encodes CDR1 SNHLY and CDR2 FYNNEI. The CDR3 has 13 amino acids. The CDR3 coding sequence is TGTGCCAGCACACTAGCGGGAGTGTGGGAGCAGTTCTTC. Translation: CASTLAGVWEQFF.

The rearrangement joins TRBV3-1 (or the pseudogene TRBV3-2) to TRBJ1-6; possibly TRBD1 for D (5 bases). Trimming removed 0 bases at V and 7 bases at J, with 16 bases between. Germline CDR1 is LGHDT and CDR2 is YNNKEL (reference sequence). The CDR3 contains 17 residues. The CDR3 nucleotides read TGTGCCAGCAGCCAAGATCCTAGCCGGGGGGTAAATTCACCCCTCCACTTT. It is translated as CASSQDPSRGVNSPLHF.

V and J are TRBV19 and TRBJ2-7; 9 nucleotides agree with TRBD1. CDR1 is LNHDA and CDR2 is SQIVND in the germline V gene (reference sequence). The CDR3 totals 13 residues. J gave up 6 bases and V 6 bases, and 6 bases lay outside the gene matches. This chain's CDR3 is CASRRTGAPEQYF. The DNA for the CDR3 is TGTGCCAGTAGAAGGACAGGGGCTCCCGAGCAGTACTTC.

The rearrangement links TRBV28 to TRBJ1-2; D may be TRBD1 (5 bases). Germline V gene sequence: CDR1 MDHEN, CDR2 SYDVKM. The CDR3 is 15 amino acids. The ends were cut back, 1 base at V and 5 bases at J, with 14 bases in the middle. The CDR3 nucleotides read TGTGCCAGCAGTTTATCAGATGGGGGGGGATATGGCTACACCTTC. Translation gives CASSLSDGGGYGYTF.